This paragraph reports one T cell receptor beta chain. Which antigen it targets is not known. Base qualities are not recorded, but no much larger clone differs from it by a single base. TCR CDR3 regions were amplified from genomic DNA by multiplex PCR using the deep immunoSEQ assay. For each cell subset, the extracted genomic DNA was distributed evenly across all wells of several immunoSEQ 96-well plates, and each plate served as one replicate. For sorted subsets, 150 to 250 ng of genomic DNA, equivalent to tens of thousands of T cell genomes, went into each replicate PCR. Purified libraries were quantified with a Qubit 3.0 fluorometer, sized on a Bioanalyzer 2100, and re-quantified with the KAPA Library Quantification kit. Every immunoSEQ 96-well plate was sequenced on a dedicated single-read 150-cycle Illumina NextSeq 550 flow cell. In the original analysis: Because the immunoSEQ output held only junctional sequences and lacked quality scores, the filtering could not match the filtering applied to full-length reads. To assign V/J genes and CDR3, sequences were annotated using PyIR, a Python wrapper for IgBLAST v1.9, with IMGT germline references. Reads were filtered out if the reads had weak V/J assignments (E-value above 1e-6), no CDR3, stop codons, out-of-frame junctions, or ambiguous translated residues. V3J clonotypes were defined as sequences sharing the same inferred V gene, J gene, and CDR3 amino acid sequence. Percentage overlap between repertoires was computed as shared unique clonotypes divided by the size of the smaller repertoire. Repertoire richness was assessed with RTK rarefaction, the Chao1 estimator, and Recon v2.1 estimates of unobserved clonotypes. Generation probabilities for all TCRbeta clonotypes obtained by the gDNA method from four donors were computed using OLGA. In TCRdb, the immuneACCESS table is reduced to in-frame sequences with V and J assigned. These tables do not hold every clone; where another copy was compared, an unresolved V gene accounts for under half, and the others remain unexplained. The V and J calls and clone size come from that table; D and trimming were worked out from the DNA. Within this sample are 950,000 to 1,100,000 clones, with 65% to 75% of them counted one time only. Of the sample, nearly 1.5% is held by the ten largest clones.

The donors were healthy, HIV-negative adults who had no recently reported acute infections or vaccinations. Every donor was a Caucasian adult residing in Nashville, Tennessee, USA. CD4+ T cells were enriched by magnetic negative selection; naive cells were then positively selected on CD45RA, and the negative fraction formed the memory subset. Blood was obtained by leukapheresis, after which PBMCs were separated by Ficoll-Histopaque density gradient centrifugation and cryopreserved in liquid nitrogen vapor phase. Analytical flow cytometry was used to check the purity and quantity of each magnetically sorted T cell population. From each sorted fraction, genomic DNA was isolated and quantified by UV absorbance on a Nanodrop 2000c. This entry is derived from a study of shared clonotypes between healthy human individuals (TCRdb year 2020). As for the study more broadly: A couple of women and a few men aged 18 to 49 years were included in the cohort. For each donor, three plates each were used for CD4 naive and CD4 memory, two plates were used for CD8 naive, and one plate was used for CD8 memory. Blood TCR repertoires of roughly five healthy adults were deeply sequenced to estimate repertoire size and the extent of clonotype sharing between individuals. Different laboratories and diverse techniques were used to prepare libraries and sequence TCR repertoires, to increase sequencing depth and limit assay-specific biases. Per donor, leukapheresis produced somewhere between about 0.94 and 8.9 billion PBMCs.

The investigation overall reported the following: Higher generation probabilities were observed for clonotypes shared by all four sorted-subset donors than for non-shared clonotypes. Based on pairwise subsampling, the degree of clonotype sharing among donors was expected to be affected by sequencing depth. Estimated clonotype richness was generally larger for naive than for memory subsets. The small number of donors limited the genetic and exposure-history diversity represented. Sampling was limited to blood, and TCR repertoires in tissue likely differ from TCR repertoires in blood. When a handful of donors were compared, the shared fraction of clonotypes was 5% to 6.5% for naive CD4, around 3.5% for naive CD8, roughly 2.3% for memory CD4, and under 0.5% for memory CD8. Incomplete sequencing was indicated by rarefaction of sorted-subset datasets, despite the large sequencing depth.

V is reduced by 3 bases and J by 5 bases, leaving a spacing of 7 bases between them. The CDR3 sequence holds 12 residues, the cysteine and phenylalanine included. Only the CDR3 DNA is retained, 36 bases long and in frame from the first base. CDR1 MDHEN and CDR2 SYDVKM were looked up in the germline V gene. The sequenced sample was memory CD4+ T cells sorted from blood. The sample's cell subset or site label is to be understood as: CD45RA-negative fraction. This clonotype was sampled from a man aged 18 to 29 in good health. This chain joins TRBV28 to TRBJ2-5; the D gene assignment is ambiguous. The CDR3 is CASSFNGETQYF. The DNA is as follows: TGTGCCAGCAGTTTCAATGGGGAGACCCAGTACTTC.